The 22 T cell receptor beta chains in this list originate from one sample, sequenced in a study of beta chain features in type 1 diabetes. General study points: Moderately but significantly shorter TCRB CDR3s were found in Type 1 diabetes patients in all four CD4+ subsets.

Reverse transcription of all isolated RNA meant that expressed TCRB transcripts were sequenced. TCRdb keeps only in-frame clones here, not all; method: immunoSEQ multiplex PCR. This sample carries about 650,000 clones, around 12% of them seen once, and the ten largest clones take 0.09% to 0.15%. These receptors' targets are unknown. Sequencing used naive CD4+ T cells from blood. These receptors were taken from a man under 40 with type 1 diabetes.

V usage is TRBV5-1 and J usage is TRBJ2-3; the match to TRBD2 covers 9 bases. Germline lookup yields CDR1 SGHRS and CDR2 YFSETQ. The CDR3 covers 18 residues. The V and J ends lost 3 bases and 4 bases, in that order; junction bases with no gene match: 15. The CDR3 is CASSSLPPASGVPDTQYF. DNA for the CDR3: TGCGCCAGCAGCTCCCTACCCCCGGCTAGCGGGGTTCCAGATACGCAGTATTTT.

The count of this clone is one. The chain recombines TRBV7-9 with TRBJ2-7; D may be TRBD2 (6 bases). The germline V gene has CDR1 SEHNR and CDR2 FQNEAQ (reference sequence). This CDR3 region has 13 residues. V was trimmed by 6 bases and J by 2 bases, leaving 11 bases between them. The CDR3 coding sequence is TGTGCCAGCAGGGGCACGGGAGCCTACGAGCAGTACTTC. The encoded protein is CASRGTGAYEQYF.

This chain connects TRBV2 to TRBJ2-7; a weak D match, TRBD2 (5 bases). This CDR3 has 11 residues. Germline V gives CDR1 SNHLY, CDR2 FYNNEI. The V end was cut by 11 bases, the J end by 3 bases, with 11 bases between. CDR3 residues: CAGGLRYEQYF. CDR3 bases: TGTGCCGGCGGGTTACGCTACGAGCAGTACTTC.

This clone occurred a few times. This chain joins TRBV23-1 and TRBJ2-1, with TRBD1 identical over 9 bases. TRBV23-1 is noted as an ORF with a role that remains uncertain. Trimming removed 0 bases from V and 1 base from J; junction bases left unmatched: 4. The CDR3 covers 17 residues. CDR3 protein: CASSQSSGQGSYNEQFF. In DNA form, the CDR3 reads TGCGCCAGCAGTCAATCCTCGGGACAGGGATCCTACAATGAGCAGTTCTTC.

The sample holds a few counts of this clone. In DNA, the CDR3 is TGTGCCAGCAGCTCCAGGGGGCGCGGGATGAACACTGAAGCTTTCTTT. The encoded protein is CASSSRGRGMNTEAFF. This chain uses TRBV7-9 with TRBJ1-1, with TRBD1 matching 8 bases. The CDR3 is 16 residues long. Germline CDR1 and CDR2: SEHNR and FQNEAQ (reference sequence). After removal of 4 bases from V and 0 bases from J, the junction contained 7 bases not matched to a gene. Combining the CDR3 with reference TRBV7-9 and TRBJ1-1 gives the whole variable domain DTGVSQNPRHKITKRGQNVTFRCDPISEHNRLYWYRQTLGQGPEFLTYFQNEAQLEKSRLLSDRFSAERPKGSFSTLEIQRTEQGDSAMYLCASSSRGRGMNTEAFFGQGTRLTVV.

This chain joins TRBV7-3 and TRBJ2-3; D remains unclear. CDR1 is SGHTA, CDR2 FQGTGA, per germline. This CDR3 has 14 amino acids. V lost 2 bases, J lost 6 bases, and 12 bases lay in between. The CDR3 DNA reads as TGTGCCAGCAGCTTAGCTGCTGGAAGGGATACGCAGTATTTT. Its translation is CASSLAAGRDTQYF.

This clone was observed a few times. The rearrangement joins TRBV28 to TRBJ2-7, with D perhaps matching TRBD1 (5 bases). The CDR3 length is 12 residues. The germline CDR1 and CDR2 sequences are MDHEN and SYDVKM. V dropped 7 bases and J dropped 3 bases, with 10 bases sitting between them. CDR3 sequence: CASTGHIYEQYF. The CDR3, as DNA: TGTGCCAGCACAGGACATATCTACGAGCAGTACTTC.

The rearrangement links TRBV6-5 to TRBJ2-1, with TRBD1 as a possible D gene (7 bases). The CDR3 spans 15 residues. In germline, CDR1 is MNHEY, CDR2 SVGAGI. V shed 10 bases and J shed 1 base, with 17 bases lying between them. In nucleotides, the CDR3 is TGTGCCACCCAGGGGGACTCTTCATCCTACAATGAGCAGTTCTTC. It encodes CATQGDSSSYNEQFF.

The rearrangement joins TRBV4-1 to TRBJ1-2; a weak D match, TRBD1 (6 bases). Between the trimmed V and J ends, which lost 0 bases and 3 bases, there was a span of 14 bases. Germline values: CDR1 MGHRA, CDR2 YSYEKL. CDR3 length equals 16 residues. CDR3 residues: CASSQDQYRTDYGYTF. The DNA for the CDR3 is TGCGCCAGCAGCCAAGATCAGTATAGGACAGACTATGGCTACACCTTC.

This chain connects TRBV4-1 to TRBJ2-1; D is possibly TRBD1 (6 bases). The V and J ends lost 6 bases and 8 bases respectively, with 20 bases between them. Germline CDR1 MGHRA, CDR2 YSYEKL. The CDR3 spans 15 residues. The CDR3 is CASRNTGTRPYEQFF. CDR3 coding DNA: TGCGCCAGCAGAAATACCGGGACAAGGCCCTATGAGCAGTTCTTC.

This chain connects TRBV11-1 to TRBJ1-6; TRBD1 aligns across 8 bases. The junction had 5 bases not matched to a gene; V was cut back by 6 bases and J by 10 bases. The CDR3 sequence is 13 residues long. Germline-derived CDR1 and CDR2 are SGHAT and FQDESV (reference sequence). This CDR3 reads CASRMTGVSPLHF. In nucleotides, the CDR3 is TGTGCCAGCAGAATGACAGGGGTCTCACCCCTCCACTTT.

This clone has just a few counts. The chain recombines TRBV7-2 with TRBJ2-1; maybe TRBD1 (6 bases). Germline V gene lookup returns CDR1 SGHTA and CDR2 FQGNSA. Between the trimmed V and J ends, which lost 1 base and 2 bases, there was a span of 9 bases. This CDR3 has 15 residues. This CDR3 reads CASSLEGGPYNEQFF. The CDR3 DNA sequence: TGTGCCAGCAGCTTAGAAGGGGGACCCTACAATGAGCAGTTCTTC.

The chain combines TRBV6-1 with TRBJ2-1, with D possibly TRBD1 on 6 matching bases. The CDR3 spans 11 residues. Germline CDR1 is MNHNS and CDR2 is SASEGT. Between the trimmed V and J ends, which lost 5 bases and 14 bases, there was a span of 13 bases. CDR3 DNA sequence: TGTGCCAGCAGTCTCGGACAGCGTGAGTTCTTC. The encoded protein is CASSLGQREFF.

This clone was observed a handful of times. This chain links TRBV6-5 with TRBJ2-7; TRBD2 is a possible D gene (6 bases). Germline lookup yields CDR1 MNHEY and CDR2 SVGAGI. Trimming stripped 0 bases from V and 2 bases from J, with 14 bases between. This CDR3 is built from 16 residues. The CDR3 reads CASSYSKARGAYEQYF. The DNA of the CDR3 is TGTGCCAGCAGTTACTCGAAGGCGCGCGGGGCCTACGAGCAGTACTTC.

This clone was seen a few times. The rearrangement uses TRBV5-6 and TRBJ1-2; 9 bases fit TRBD1. CDR1 is SGHDT, CDR2 YYEEEE, per germline. V lost 4 bases and J lost 4; bases outside the gene matches: 5. The CDR3 is made up of 14 amino acids. The CDR3 loop is CASSRGQGTYGYTF. For the CDR3, the DNA is TGTGCCAGCAGCAGGGGACAGGGAACCTATGGCTACACCTTC.

The chain couples TRBV27 to TRBJ1-6; 10 bases map to TRBD1. The germline CDR1 and CDR2 sequences are MNHEY and SMNVEV (reference sequence). This CDR3 contains 14 residues. Trimming removed 7 bases from V and 11 bases from J; junction bases left unmatched: 8. CDR3 sequence: CASTPGTGAAPLHF. The CDR3 bases are TGTGCCAGCACCCCCGGGACAGGGGCCGCACCCCTCCACTTT.

The V call is TRBV19, the J call TRBJ2-3, with TRBD2 as a possible D gene (6 bases). Germline lookup yields CDR1 LNHDA and CDR2 SQIVND (reference sequence). Trimming took 1 base from V and 0 from J, leaving 11 bases between them. The CDR3 covers 16 residues. The CDR3 is CASSIGNSGSTDTQYF. In DNA, the CDR3 is TGTGCCAGTAGTATAGGGAATAGCGGCAGCACAGATACGCAGTATTTT.

This clone was counted between two and nine times. V is TRBV7-2 and J is TRBJ1-2; unclear D gene. CDR1 and CDR2 (germline): SGHTA, FQGNSA. Trimming left V 2 bases short and J 10 bases short, with 11 bases between. CDR3 length: 12 amino acids. The CDR3 region has the DNA TGTGCCAGCAGCTTACAACAGAACCACTACACCTTC. It encodes CASSLQQNHYTF.

This chain joins TRBV25-1 and TRBJ1-1; 11 bases map to TRBD1. Germline trimming cut 3 bases from V and 9 bases from J; bases unmatched to any gene: 9. CDR3 length equals 15 residues. The V gene's germline CDR1 is MGHDK and CDR2 SYGVNS. The CDR3 protein is CASSDGGQGASQAFF. The CDR3 coding sequence is TGTGCCAGCAGTGACGGCGGACAGGGGGCGAGTCAAGCTTTCTTT.

The V gene is TRBV9, the J gene TRBJ2-3; D remains ambiguous. The CDR3 length is 15 residues. Trimming removed 0 bases at V and 2 bases at J, with 10 bases between. Germline V CDR1 and CDR2: SGDLS, YYNGEE. This chain's CDR3 is CASSVENQNTDTQYF. CDR3 bases: TGTGCCAGCAGCGTAGAGAACCAAAACACAGATACGCAGTATTTT.

The table lists this clone with a few counts. The chain uses TRBV11-1 and TRBJ1-5; no definite D call. Trimming cost V 5 bases and J 5 bases, with 10 bases left between them. Germline V gene lookup returns CDR1 SGHAT and CDR2 FQDESV (reference sequence). The CDR3 extends over 13 amino acids. In nucleotides, the CDR3 is TGTGCCAGCAGCCCCGAGACGGATCAGCCCCAGCATTTT. Translating gives CASSPETDQPQHF. The whole variable domain, remainder taken from reference TRBV11-1 and TRBJ1-5, is EAEVAQSPRYKITEKSQAVAFWCDPISGHATLYWYRQILGQGPELLVQFQDESVVDDSQLPKDRFSAERLKGVDSTLKIQPAELGDSAMYLCASSPETDQPQHFGDGTRLSIL.

This clone turned up a few times. V gene TRBV6-1 combines with J gene TRBJ2-3; 12 nucleotides agree with TRBD1. Germline-derived CDR1 and CDR2 are MNHNS and SASEGT. CDR3 length: 19 residues. V shed 2 bases, J shed 0 bases, and the junction held 9 bases outside the gene matches. CDR3 sequence reads: CASSERGTGGAGSTDTQYF. The CDR3 nucleotides read TGTGCCAGCAGTGAAAGAGGGACAGGGGGCGCGGGGAGCACAGATACGCAGTATTTT.